The 30 T cell receptor beta chains below all came from one sample that was sequenced in a study of monozygotic twins with inflammatory bowel disease (dated by TCRdb to about 2019). Library preparation used 5' RACE. The sequencer was an Illumina HiSeq 2500. Each entry corresponds to one CDR3 protein sequence from reads that TCRdb reprocessed, and DNA is not given. The sample has some 150,000 distinct CDR3 sequences on record. The ten largest clones represent approximately 7% of the sample. The source material was blood. Receptor source: a human donor with ulcerative colitis or Crohn's disease, or a healthy co-twin of an affected twin (not recorded which).

The rearrangement uses TRBV20-1 and TRBJ2-7; TCRdb names TRBD2, which stays unverified in the absence of DNA. CDR1 is DFQATT, CDR2 SNEGSKA, per germline (reference sequence). The CDR3 runs to 14 residues. This CDR3 reads CSARLPGTSTAQYF.

The chain carries TRBV7-2 and TRBJ2-5; checking the TCRdb D call of TRBD1 is not possible without DNA. Per the germline V gene, CDR1 is SGHTA and CDR2 is FQGNSA. There are 15 residues in the CDR3. The chain's CDR3 is CASSYLGVIQETQYF.

J is TRBJ2-1 and V is TRBV29-1. The CDR3 runs to 11 residues. Germline V gene lookup returns CDR1 SQVTM and CDR2 ANQGSEA. This CDR3 is CSVEIVFEQFF.

The chain combines TRBV29-1 with TRBJ2-1. The CDR3 loop spans 14 amino acids. Germline V gene lookup returns CDR1 SQVTM and CDR2 ANQGSEA. The CDR3 sequence: CSVEFGLAGNEQFF.

V usage is TRBV7-8 and J usage is TRBJ2-7; no DNA is available, so the TRBD1 call from TCRdb remains unchecked. The V gene's germline CDR1 is SGHVS and CDR2 FQNEAQ. The CDR3 spans 14 residues. The CDR3 sequence is CASKSIQDTYEQYF.

This rearrangement joins TRBV7-2 to TRBJ2-7; TCRdb designates TRBD1, a call that cannot be tested without DNA. Looked up from germline, CDR1 is SGHTA and CDR2 is FQGNSA. CDR3 size: 16 residues. The CDR3 spells CASSLVTGGAIYEQYF.

This chain connects TRBV9 to TRBJ2-2; no DNA is available, so the TRBD2 call from TCRdb remains unchecked. Looked up from germline, CDR1 is SGDLS and CDR2 is YYNGEE. This CDR3 has 15 amino acids. The CDR3 protein is CASSVEGLHTGELFF.

The chain is built from TRBV21-1 and TRBJ1-6; TCRdb returns TRBD1, unconfirmable since there is no DNA. TRBV21-1 is marked as a pseudogene. CDR3 length: 17 amino acids. The CDR3: CASSLRGLEGDGSPLHF.

V gene TRBV15 combines with J gene TRBJ2-5; checking the TCRdb D call of TRBD2 is not possible without DNA. The CDR3 runs 12 residues. Germline lookup yields CDR1 LNHNV and CDR2 YYDKDF (reference sequence). CDR3 amino acids: CATSRVEGRTTF.

The chain links TRBV5-1 to TRBJ1-2; TCRdb returns TRBD1, unconfirmable since there is no DNA. Germline V CDR1 and CDR2: SGHRS, YFSETQ. This CDR3 contains 13 residues. The CDR3 sequence: CATQGQGKDGYTF. The entire variable domain, with the rest obtained from reference TRBV5-1 and TRBJ1-2, is as follows: KAGVTQTPRYLIKTRGQQVTLSCSPISGHRSVSWYQQTPGQGLQFLFEYFSETQRNKGNFPGRFSGRQFSNSRSEMNVSTLELGDSALYLCATQGQGKDGYTFGSGTRLTVV.

The chain couples TRBV29-1 to TRBJ2-3; no DNA is available, so the TRBD2 call from TCRdb remains unchecked. The CDR3 sequence is 15 residues long. CDR1 and CDR2 from the germline V gene are SQVTM and ANQGSEA. CDR3 region: CSAEGREGRTDTQYF.

The chain uses TRBV11-2 and TRBJ2-1; there is no DNA to check the TCRdb D call of TRBD1. CDR1 and CDR2 from the germline V gene are SGHAT and FQNNGV. The CDR3 sequence is 15 residues long. This CDR3 is CASSLEGRRGYEQFF.

The chain has TRBV20-1 and TRBJ2-2. The CDR3 has 12 residues. CDR1 and CDR2 from the germline V gene are DFQATT and SNEGSKA (reference sequence). The CDR3 spells CSAEGVTGELFF.

The chain employs TRBV28 and TRBJ2-2; TCRdb's assignment of TRBD2 cannot be checked, as there is no DNA. The CDR3 sequence is 16 residues long. Germline V lookup: CDR1 MDHEN, CDR2 SYDVKM. The CDR3 loop reads CASSLASGMNTGELFF.

The rearrangement joins TRBV7-9 to TRBJ1-5; TCRdb gives TRBD1 as the D gene, but with no DNA this cannot be confirmed. The V gene's germline CDR1 is SEHNR and CDR2 FQNEAQ (reference sequence). The CDR3 runs 17 residues. The CDR3 is CASSSGTGGYSNQPQHF.

The chain couples TRBV12-3 or TRBV12-4 to TRBJ2-7; checking the TCRdb D call of TRBD2 is not possible without DNA. The CDR3 covers 15 residues. This CDR3 reads CASSLQRGGHDEQYF.

The rearrangement joins TRBV6-1 to TRBJ2-3. Looked up from germline, CDR1 is MNHNS and CDR2 is SASEGT. This CDR3 is 13 amino acids long. The CDR3: CASSDIFRDTQYF.

The chain has TRBV18 and TRBJ1-1; no DNA is available, so the TRBD1 call from TCRdb remains unchecked. The CDR3 covers 18 residues. Germline V CDR1 and CDR2: KGHSH, LQKENI. CDR3: CASSPRFISGQGSTEAFF.

The rearrangement uses TRBV15 and TRBJ2-3; the D gene TCRdb calls, TRBD1, cannot be checked with no DNA. The CDR3 is 15 residues long. Germline CDR1 reads LNHNV; CDR2 reads YYDKDF (reference sequence). CDR3 residues: CATSLPGAATDTQYF.

The chain employs TRBV7-2 and TRBJ2-3. CDR3 length: 13 residues. Germline V gives CDR1 SGHTA, CDR2 FQGNSA. The CDR3 spells CASSFDWKDTQYF.

The V gene is TRBV5-1, the J gene TRBJ2-3. Germline-derived CDR1 and CDR2 are SGHRS and YFSETQ. This CDR3 comprises 15 residues. CDR3 sequence reads: CASSLGGQDTDTQYF.

The chain has TRBV20-1 and TRBJ2-3; TCRdb selects TRBD1, and the lack of DNA leaves this call unchecked. The germline V gene has CDR1 DFQATT and CDR2 SNEGSKA (reference sequence). This CDR3 region has 14 residues. CDR3 protein: CSAKVPGGPDTQYF.

The V call is TRBV6-1, the J call TRBJ1-1. From germline, CDR1 is MNHNS and CDR2 SASEGT. The CDR3 sequence is 14 residues long. The CDR3 sequence: CASREQGGNTEAFF.

The J gene is TRBJ1-6, the V gene TRBV10-3; the TCRdb call, TRBD1, lacks DNA for checking. From germline, CDR1 is ENHRY and CDR2 SYGVKD. The CDR3 is 13 amino acids. This CDR3 is CARARDADSPLHF.

V and J are TRBV18 and TRBJ1-1; TCRdb outputs TRBD1, but without DNA this stays unchecked. Germline V CDR1 and CDR2: KGHSH, LQKENI. The CDR3 runs 13 residues. The chain's CDR3 is CASSPGRGLEAFF.

V and J are TRBV20-1 and TRBJ1-1. Looked up from germline, CDR1 is DFQATT and CDR2 is SNEGSKA (reference sequence). CDR3 size: 14 residues. This chain's CDR3 is CSARDGDTNTEAFF.

The chain couples TRBV18 to TRBJ2-1; TCRdb indicates TRBD1, and absent DNA this call remains unverified. The CDR3 totals 15 residues. Germline V lookup: CDR1 KGHSH, CDR2 LQKENI. This CDR3 reads CASSPQQGSSNEQFF.

This chain connects TRBV7-2 to TRBJ1-6. CDR3 size: 15 residues. Germline values: CDR1 SGHTA, CDR2 FQGNSA. The CDR3 sequence: CASSRQSSYNSPLHF.

V is TRBV12-3 or TRBV12-4 and J is TRBJ1-5; TCRdb's assignment of TRBD1 cannot be checked, as there is no DNA. The CDR3 is made up of 15 amino acids. CDR3 amino acids: CASNLARGYNQPQHF.

The rearrangement links TRBV3-1 to TRBJ2-1; TCRdb designates TRBD1, a call that cannot be tested without DNA. The CDR3 is 15 amino acids. Germline CDR1 is LGHDT and CDR2 is YNNKEL (reference sequence). CDR3 amino acids: CASSAVGADYNEQFF.